This T cell receptor (beta chain) emerged from a study of CD8 T cells in ankylosing spondylitis. Looked up from germline, CDR1 is SQVTM and CDR2 is ANQGSEA. Trimming removed 4 bases at V and 4 bases at J, with 19 bases between. The CDR3 covers 15 residues. Study-level results: In ankylosing spondylitis blood, a motif of roughly 8 highly homologous TCR beta variants appeared characteristic. Both synovial fluid and blood in reactive arthritis had previously been reported to carry some motif variants.

By quantitative 5'-RACE with molecular barcodes, the TCR beta libraries were made. TCRdb reanalysed the 5' RACE reads using MiXCR and keeps one entry per CDR3 protein. In the table there are around 490,000 distinct CDR3 sequences, about 5.7% of which are singletons. The table lists this clonotype with many counts. Antigen unknown. The sample taken for sequencing was blood, either unsorted or a sorted T cell fraction (not recorded which). This clonotype was sampled from a male donor with ankylosing spondylitis. The rearrangement uses TRBV29-1 and TRBJ1-2, with D maybe TRBD1 (5 bases). The CDR3: CSVVGGFRGIYGYTF. CDR3 in DNA: TGCAGCGTTGTCGGGGGTTTCAGAGGGATCTATGGCTACACCTTC.